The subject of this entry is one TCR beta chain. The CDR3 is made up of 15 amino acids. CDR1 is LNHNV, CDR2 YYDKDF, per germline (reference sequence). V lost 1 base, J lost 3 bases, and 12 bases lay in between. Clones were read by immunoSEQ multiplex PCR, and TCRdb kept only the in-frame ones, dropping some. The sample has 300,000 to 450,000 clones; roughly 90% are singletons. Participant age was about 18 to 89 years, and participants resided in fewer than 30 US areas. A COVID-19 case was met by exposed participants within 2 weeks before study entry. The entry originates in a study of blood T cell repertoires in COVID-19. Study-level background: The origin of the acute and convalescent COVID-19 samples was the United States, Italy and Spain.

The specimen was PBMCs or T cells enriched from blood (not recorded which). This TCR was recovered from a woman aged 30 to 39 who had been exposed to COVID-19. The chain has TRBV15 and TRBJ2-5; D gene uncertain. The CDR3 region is CATSRVGLLEETQYF. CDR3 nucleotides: TGTGCCACCAGCAGAGTTGGCCTCTTGGAAGAGACCCAGTACTTC.